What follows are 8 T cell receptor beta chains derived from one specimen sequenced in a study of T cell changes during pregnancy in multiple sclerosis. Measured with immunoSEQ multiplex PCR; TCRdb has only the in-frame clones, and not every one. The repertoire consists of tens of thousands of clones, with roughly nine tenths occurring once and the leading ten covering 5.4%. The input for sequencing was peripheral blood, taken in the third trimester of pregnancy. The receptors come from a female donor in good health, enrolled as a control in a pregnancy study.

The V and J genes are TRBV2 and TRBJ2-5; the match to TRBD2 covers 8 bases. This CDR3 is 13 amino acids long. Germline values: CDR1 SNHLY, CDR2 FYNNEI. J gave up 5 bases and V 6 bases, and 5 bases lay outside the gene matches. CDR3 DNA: TGTGCCAGCAGGATTAGCGGGACGGAGACCCAGTACTTC. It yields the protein CASRISGTETQYF.

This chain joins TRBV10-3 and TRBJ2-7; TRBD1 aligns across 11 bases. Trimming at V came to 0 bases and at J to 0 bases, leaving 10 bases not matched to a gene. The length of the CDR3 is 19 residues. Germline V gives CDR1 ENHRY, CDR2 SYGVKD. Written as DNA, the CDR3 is TGTGCCATCAGTGAGTCAGGACAGGGGGCAACGGGAGGCTCCTACGAGCAGTACTTC. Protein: CAISESGQGATGGSYEQYF.

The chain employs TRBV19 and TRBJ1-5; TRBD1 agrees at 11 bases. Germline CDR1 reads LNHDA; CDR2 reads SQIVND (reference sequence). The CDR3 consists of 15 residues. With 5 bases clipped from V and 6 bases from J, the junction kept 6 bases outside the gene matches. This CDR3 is CASSPGQGAIQPQHF. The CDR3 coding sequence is TGTGCCAGTAGTCCCGGACAGGGGGCGATTCAGCCCCAGCATTTT.

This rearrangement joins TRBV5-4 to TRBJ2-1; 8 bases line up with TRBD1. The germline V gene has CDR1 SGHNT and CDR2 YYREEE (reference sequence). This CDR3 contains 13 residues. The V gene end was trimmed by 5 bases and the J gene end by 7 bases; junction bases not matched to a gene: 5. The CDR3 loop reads CASRWTGRNEQFF. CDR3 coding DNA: TGTGCCAGCAGGTGGACAGGGCGGAATGAGCAGTTCTTC.

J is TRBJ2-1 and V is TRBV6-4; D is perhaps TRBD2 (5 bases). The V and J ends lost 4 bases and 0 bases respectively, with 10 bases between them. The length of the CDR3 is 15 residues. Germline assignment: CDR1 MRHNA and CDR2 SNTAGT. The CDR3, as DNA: TGTGCCAGCAGTGCCGTGGCGGGCTCCTACAATGAGCAGTTCTTC. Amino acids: CASSAVAGSYNEQFF.

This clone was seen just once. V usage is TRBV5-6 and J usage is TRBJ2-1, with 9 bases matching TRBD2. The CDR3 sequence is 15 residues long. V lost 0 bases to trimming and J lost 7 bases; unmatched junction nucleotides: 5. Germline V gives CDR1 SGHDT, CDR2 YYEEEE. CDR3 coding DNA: TGTGCCAGCAGCTTGGTAGCGGGAGTAGGTAATGAGCAGTTCTTC. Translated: CASSLVAGVGNEQFF.

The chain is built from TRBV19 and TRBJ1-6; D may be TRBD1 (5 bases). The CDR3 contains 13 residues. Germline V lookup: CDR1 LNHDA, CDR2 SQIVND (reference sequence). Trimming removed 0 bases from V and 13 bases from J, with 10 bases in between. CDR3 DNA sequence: TGTGCCAGTAGTATAGAGGAGGGGTCGCCCCTCCACTTT. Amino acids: CASSIEEGSPLHF.

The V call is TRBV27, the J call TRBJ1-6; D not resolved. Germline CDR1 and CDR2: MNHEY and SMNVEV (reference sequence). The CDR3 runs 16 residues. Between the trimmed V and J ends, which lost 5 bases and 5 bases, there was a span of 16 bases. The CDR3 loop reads CASSPNRRIHNSPLHF. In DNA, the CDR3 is TGTGCCAGCAGTCCCAACAGACGGATTCATAATTCACCCCTCCACTTT.